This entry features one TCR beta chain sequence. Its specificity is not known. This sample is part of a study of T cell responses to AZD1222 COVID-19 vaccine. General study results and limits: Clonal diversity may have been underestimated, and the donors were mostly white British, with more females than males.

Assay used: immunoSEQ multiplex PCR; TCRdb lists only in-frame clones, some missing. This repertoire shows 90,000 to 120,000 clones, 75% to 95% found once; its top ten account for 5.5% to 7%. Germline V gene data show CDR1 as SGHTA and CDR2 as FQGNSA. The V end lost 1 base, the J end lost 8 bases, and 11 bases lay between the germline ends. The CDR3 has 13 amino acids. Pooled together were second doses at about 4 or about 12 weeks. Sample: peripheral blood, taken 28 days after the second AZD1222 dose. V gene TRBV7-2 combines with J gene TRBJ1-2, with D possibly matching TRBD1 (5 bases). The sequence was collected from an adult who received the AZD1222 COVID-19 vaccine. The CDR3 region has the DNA TGTGCCAGCAGCTTAGAACAGGCCAGGGGCTACACCTTC. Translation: CASSLEQARGYTF.